This T cell receptor (beta chain) was documented in a study of CXCR3-negative and CXCR3-positive naive CD8 T cells. The naive CD8+ gate required CD45RO-CCR7+CD27+CD95- phenotype. In germline, CDR1 is MDHEN, CDR2 SYDVKM. The CDR3 covers 17 residues. The libraries of TRB cDNA were constructed through 5' RACE using UMI labels. TCRdb reprocessed the 5' RACE reads and stores each CDR3 protein as one record, lacking DNA. This sample's clone table lists tens of thousands of distinct CDR3 sequences. Study-wide points: CXCR3-expressing naive cells carried TRB CDR3s more hydrophobic than those of CXCR3-negative naive cells. Researchers reported similar TRBV-TRBJ usage in naive CXCR3-negative and CXCR3-positive cells, though memory differed. Freshly isolated PBMCs were used in most assays, given partial CXCR3 loss after freezing.

As for this clonotype: The antigen remains unidentified.

Material for sequencing was naive CXCR3+ CD8+ T cells from blood. Described subset: CD45RO-CCR7+CD27+CD95- naive CD8+ T cells expressing CXCR3 (TNR3+). The V call is TRBV28, the J call TRBJ2-4; as DNA is missing, the TRBD2 call by TCRdb cannot be tested. This clonotype was sampled from a human donor in good health. Some clones in this sample may be carry-over from other donors' samples. The CDR3 loop reads CASSPQGPGYAKNIQYF.